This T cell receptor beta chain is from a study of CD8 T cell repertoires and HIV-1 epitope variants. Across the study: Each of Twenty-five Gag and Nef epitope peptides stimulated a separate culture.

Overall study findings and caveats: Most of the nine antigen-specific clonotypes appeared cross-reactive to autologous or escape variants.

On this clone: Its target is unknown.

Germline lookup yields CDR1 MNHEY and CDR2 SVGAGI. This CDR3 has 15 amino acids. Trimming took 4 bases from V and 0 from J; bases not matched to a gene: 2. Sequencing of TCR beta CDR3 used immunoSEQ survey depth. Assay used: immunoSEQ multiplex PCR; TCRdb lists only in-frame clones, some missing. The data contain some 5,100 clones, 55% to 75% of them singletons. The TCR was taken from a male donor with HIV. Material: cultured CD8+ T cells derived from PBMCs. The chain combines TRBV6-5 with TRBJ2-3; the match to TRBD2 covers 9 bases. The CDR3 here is CASSSTSGSTDTQYF. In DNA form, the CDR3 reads TGTGCCAGCAGTTCGACTAGCGGAAGCACAGATACGCAGTATTTT.